Presented here are 32 T cell receptor beta chains from one specimen sequenced in a study of blood T cell repertoires in COVID-19. Profiling relied on immunoSEQ multiplex PCR, and the TCRdb table lists in-frame clones only, not all of them. The data hold 70,000 to 95,000 clones, with roughly 92% observed a single time. Sequencing was done on a sample of peripheral blood. All receptors derive from a woman aged 55-70 years with active COVID-19.

This clone was seen more than once but under ten times. This sequence joins TRBV28 and TRBJ1-6; 8 bases map to TRBD1. CDR3 length equals 15 residues. Germline CDR1 is MDHEN and CDR2 is SYDVKM. Germline trimming cut 1 base from V and 7 bases from J; bases unmatched to any gene: 3. The CDR3 region has the DNA TGTGCCAGCAGTTTATTGCAGGGGGCGAATTCACCCCTCCACTTT. Amino acids: CASSLLQGANSPLHF.

The rearrangement joins TRBV6-5 to TRBJ1-4, with a weak D call TRBD1 (5 bases). The V and J ends lost 0 bases and 12 bases respectively, with 11 bases between them. The length of the CDR3 is 13 residues. The V gene's germline CDR1 is MNHEY and CDR2 SVGAGI. The CDR3: CASSYSKGRELFF. The DNA for the CDR3 is TGTGCCAGCAGTTACTCGAAAGGCAGGGAACTGTTTTTT.

The V call is TRBV18, the J call TRBJ2-7; TRBD2 matches 7 bases. The junction had 1 base not matched to a gene; V was cut back by 1 base and J by 4 bases. CDR1 is KGHSH and CDR2 is LQKENI in the germline V gene. This CDR3 comprises 13 residues. The CDR3, as DNA: TGTGCCAGCTCACCACGGCGGGGGTACGAGCAGTACTTC. It specifies CASSPRRGYEQYF.

This chain connects TRBV28 to TRBJ2-3, with a tentative D call TRBD1 (9 bases). The CDR3 is 17 amino acids. Germline CDR1 reads MDHEN; CDR2 reads SYDVKM. Trimming took 6 bases from V and 6 from J, leaving 25 bases between them. Here the CDR3 reads CASRADRGSAGDDTQYF. The DNA for the CDR3 is TGTGCCAGCAGGGCGGACAGGGGCTCAGCGGGGGACGATACGCAGTATTTT.

V gene TRBV19 combines with J gene TRBJ2-2, with D possibly TRBD2 on 6 matching bases. Per the germline V gene, CDR1 is LNHDA and CDR2 is SQIVND (reference sequence). V shed 6 bases and J shed 1 base, with 12 bases lying between them. This CDR3 is built from 15 residues. The CDR3 sequence: CASRKAGMNTGELFF. Written as DNA, the CDR3 is TGTGCCAGTAGGAAGGCGGGAATGAACACCGGGGAGCTGTTTTTT.

This chain connects TRBV6-1 to TRBJ1-2; tentative D call: TRBD1 (6 bases). Trimming cost V 0 bases and J 2 bases, with 10 bases left between them. The length of the CDR3 is 15 residues. Germline-derived CDR1 and CDR2 are MNHNS and SASEGT. CDR3 sequence reads: CASSEAGGVNYGYTF. Here the CDR3 DNA reads TGTGCCAGCAGTGAAGCAGGGGGGGTCAACTATGGCTACACCTTC.

CDR3 coding DNA: TGTGCCAGCAGTGGAGGACAGGGTAATTCACCCCTCCACTTT. It encodes CASSGGQGNSPLHF. The V and J genes are TRBV2 and TRBJ1-6, with TRBD1 matching 8 bases. The trim removed 4 bases at V and 6 bases at J, leaving 2 bases unmatched. Germline V CDR1 and CDR2: SNHLY, FYNNEI. The CDR3 is made up of 14 amino acids.

The CDR3 here is CASSYQFRDRGHTGELFF. The CDR3, as DNA: TGTGCCAGCAGCTATCAATTCCGGGACAGGGGGCACACCGGGGAGCTGTTTTTT. This chain joins TRBV11-3 and TRBJ2-2; 12 bases line up with TRBD1. The CDR3 loop spans 18 amino acids. V shed 4 bases, J shed 3 bases, and the junction held 9 bases outside the gene matches. The germline V gene has CDR1 SGHNT and CDR2 YENEEA.

Here the CDR3 reads CASSPGTGQKETQYF. In DNA form, the CDR3 reads TGTGCCAGCAGTCCCGGGACAGGGCAAAAAGAGACCCAGTACTTC. This rearrangement joins TRBV27 to TRBJ2-5, with 9 bases that match TRBD1. This CDR3 spans 15 amino acids. Germline values: CDR1 MNHEY, CDR2 SMNVEV (reference sequence). V shed 5 bases and J 3 bases; nucleotides not matched to a gene: 7.

The gene calls are TRBV29-1 and TRBJ2-7; 8 nucleotides line up with TRBD1. The germline V gene has CDR1 SQVTM and CDR2 ANQGSEA. V lost 3 bases to trimming and J lost 5 bases; unmatched junction nucleotides: 9. CDR3 length: 14 amino acids. The CDR3 spells CSVDLDRESDEQYF. The CDR3 region has the DNA TGCAGCGTTGACTTGGACAGGGAAAGTGACGAGCAGTACTTC.

With regard to this clone: Other DNA sequences in the same sample also yield this CDR3. The chain has TRBV9 and TRBJ2-5, with unresolved D. Trimming removed 2 bases at V and 2 bases at J, with 7 bases between. This CDR3 is built from 13 residues. Germline loops: CDR1 SGDLS, CDR2 YYNGEE. CDR3 region: CASSVSQQETQYF. In DNA form, the CDR3 reads TGTGCCAGCAGCGTTTCACAGCAAGAGACCCAGTACTTC.

This rearrangement joins TRBV11-2 to TRBJ2-2; TRBD2 aligns across 7 bases. After removal of 5 bases from V and 5 bases from J, the junction contained 5 bases not matched to a gene. The germline V gene has CDR1 SGHAT and CDR2 FQNNGV. CDR3 length: 14 amino acids. This CDR3 reads CASSGGGYTGELFF. CDR3 nucleotides: TGTGCCAGCAGCGGCGGGGGTTATACCGGGGAGCTGTTTTTT. Full variable domain (rest looked up from reference TRBV11-2 and TRBJ2-2): EAGVAQSPRYKIIEKRQSVAFWCNPISGHATLYWYQQILGQGPKLLIQFQNNGVVDDSQLPKDRFSAERLKGVDSTLKIQPAKLEDSAVYLCASSGGGYTGELFFGEGSRLTVL.

This chain uses TRBV20-1 with TRBJ1-4; the D is unclear. The CDR3 runs to 11 residues. The V end was cut by 4 bases, the J end by 6 bases, with 6 bases between. Germline V gives CDR1 DFQATT, CDR2 SNEGSKA (reference sequence). CDR3 region: CSANHYEKLFF. DNA for the CDR3: TGCAGTGCTAACCACTATGAAAAACTGTTTTTT.

J is TRBJ1-2 and V is TRBV25-1; TRBD1 matches 8 bases. Unmatched junction bases numbered 6, after V lost 2 bases and J lost 4 bases. Germline loops: CDR1 MGHDK, CDR2 SYGVNS. This CDR3 has 15 amino acids. The CDR3 coding sequence is TGTGCCAGCAGTGAAAGTACAGGGGGGACCTATGGCTACACCTTC. It is translated as CASSESTGGTYGYTF.

This chain uses TRBV5-4 with TRBJ2-3; unclear D gene. Trimming shortened V by 4 bases and J by 2 bases, and 5 bases separated the two germline ends. Germline CDR1 and CDR2: SGHNT and YYREEE (reference sequence). This CDR3 has 12 residues. The CDR3 sequence is CASSPHTDTQYF. In DNA, the CDR3 is TGTGCCAGCAGCCCACACACAGATACGCAGTATTTT. The variable domain in full, completed from reference TRBV5-4 and TRBJ2-3, reads ETGVTQSPTHLIKTRGQQVTLRCSSQSGHNTVSWYQQALGQGPQFIFQYYREEENGRGNFPPRFSGLQFPNYSSELNVNALELDDSALYLCASSPHTDTQYFGPGTRLTVL.

The rearrangement uses TRBV19 and TRBJ1-3, with D perhaps TRBD1 (5 bases). V lost 6 bases, J lost 7 bases, and 16 bases lay in between. The CDR3 totals 14 residues. The germline V gene encodes CDR1 LNHDA and CDR2 SQIVND (reference sequence). CDR3 coding DNA: TGTGCCAGTAGCCTCACGACAGCCGTGAACACCATATATTTT. It translates to CASSLTTAVNTIYF.

V is TRBV7-2 and J is TRBJ1-4; 10 nucleotides align to TRBD1. Germline V gene lookup returns CDR1 SGHTA and CDR2 FQGNSA. V shed 4 bases and J 7 bases; nucleotides not matched to a gene: 6. This CDR3 region has 15 residues. The CDR3 coding sequence is TGTGCCAGCAGCTCACGGACAGGGGGATTTGAAAAACTGTTTTTT. This gives the protein CASSSRTGGFEKLFF. Full variable domain (outside the CDR3, taken from reference TRBV7-2 and TRBJ1-4): GAGVSQSPSNKVTEKGKDVELRCDPISGHTALYWYRQSLGQGLEFLIYFQGNSAPDKSGLPSDRFSAERTGGSVSTLTIQRTQQEDSAVYLCASSSRTGGFEKLFFGSGTQLSVL.

Only one count was recorded for this clone. The chain is built from TRBV6-5 and TRBJ2-7; D is perhaps TRBD1 (6 bases). The CDR3 contains 15 residues. CDR1 is MNHEY, CDR2 SVGAGI, per germline. Trimming stripped 2 bases from V and 2 bases from J, with 13 bases between. CDR3 residues: CASSYTGTLAYEQYF. Here the CDR3 DNA reads TGTGCCAGCAGTTACACCGGGACATTGGCCTACGAGCAGTACTTC.

This chain links TRBV28 with TRBJ1-1, with TRBD1 matching over 8 bases. Germline lookup yields CDR1 MDHEN and CDR2 SYDVKM. This CDR3 contains 15 residues. V lost 3 bases and J lost 4; bases outside the gene matches: 7. The CDR3 spells CASSFQGAVSTEAFF. DNA for the CDR3: TGTGCCAGCAGTTTTCAGGGGGCGGTGAGCACTGAAGCTTTCTTT.

This clone has a handful of counts. The V and J genes are TRBV10-1 and TRBJ2-7, with TRBD2 matching 8 bases. The CDR3 contains 15 residues. Trimming removed 2 bases from V and 4 bases from J; junction bases left unmatched: 7. Per the germline V gene, CDR1 is WNHNN and CDR2 is SYGVQD (reference sequence). CDR3 DNA sequence: TGCGCCAGCAGTGAGGCTACTAGCGGAACATACGAGCAGTACTTC. This encodes CASSEATSGTYEQYF.

Here the CDR3 reads CASSFGTATEAFF. For the CDR3, the DNA is TGTGCCAGCAGTTTCGGGACAGCCACTGAAGCTTTCTTT. This chain uses TRBV27 with TRBJ1-1; 7 bases map to TRBD1. The CDR3 extends over 13 amino acids. In germline, CDR1 is MNHEY, CDR2 SMNVEV (reference sequence). V trimming: 3 bases; J trimming: 4 bases; junction bases outside the gene matches: 2.

The chain is built from TRBV5-1 and TRBJ1-2; 11 bases line up with TRBD1. This CDR3 is 13 amino acids long. Germline V gene sequence: CDR1 SGHRS, CDR2 YFSETQ. V shed 3 bases, J shed 6 bases, and the junction held 1 base outside the gene matches. CDR3 sequence (DNA): TGCGCCAGCAGCTCGGGACAGGGGGATGGCTACACCTTC. Amino acids: CASSSGQGDGYTF.

This rearrangement joins TRBV5-4 to TRBJ2-5; maybe TRBD2 (5 bases). Germline V gene data show CDR1 as SGHNT and CDR2 as YYREEE (reference sequence). V lost 4 bases to trimming and J lost 2 bases, with 12 bases between them. The CDR3 runs to 14 residues. The CDR3 bases are TGTGCCAGCAGCCCCAGCGGCCATCAAGAGACCCAGTACTTC. As protein: CASSPSGHQETQYF. Based on the CDR3 plus reference TRBV5-4 and TRBJ2-5, the full variable domain is ETGVTQSPTHLIKTRGQQVTLRCSSQSGHNTVSWYQQALGQGPQFIFQYYREEENGRGNFPPRFSGLQFPNYSSELNVNALELDDSALYLCASSPSGHQETQYFGPGTRLLVL.

The chain has TRBV7-2 and TRBJ1-5, with a weak D call TRBD1 (5 bases). Germline values: CDR1 SGHTA, CDR2 FQGNSA. Trimming took off 4 bases at V and 9 bases at J, with 13 bases between the two ends. The CDR3 is 13 amino acids. This CDR3 is CASSSLSGGPQHF. The CDR3 coding sequence is TGTGCCAGCAGCTCCTTATCGGGGGGGCCCCAGCATTTT.

This chain connects TRBV28 to TRBJ2-2; D is perhaps TRBD1 (6 bases). The germline gives CDR1 MDHEN, CDR2 SYDVKM. The CDR3 is 14 amino acids. V was shortened by 3 bases and J by 6 bases, with 11 bases between the two germline ends. The CDR3 is CASSFGQGSGELFF. CDR3 nucleotides: TGTGCCAGCAGTTTCGGGCAGGGGTCCGGGGAGCTGTTTTTT.

The chain uses TRBV7-2 and TRBJ1-4; the match to TRBD1 covers 8 bases. Trimming cost V 5 bases and J 8 bases; bases outside gene matches: 7. This CDR3 is built from 14 residues. The germline V gene encodes CDR1 SGHTA and CDR2 FQGNSA. The CDR3 here is CASSLVGTGEKLFF. CDR3 sequence (DNA): TGTGCCAGCAGCCTTGTCGGGACAGGAGAAAAACTGTTTTTT.

The chain uses TRBV5-6 and TRBJ1-6; TRBD1 matches 7 bases. V lost 2 bases, J lost 8 bases, and 4 bases stayed unmatched. The CDR3 totals 14 residues. Per the germline V gene, CDR1 is SGHDT and CDR2 is YYEEEE. CDR3 DNA: TGTGCCAGCAGCTTCGGCACAGGGGATTCACCCCTCCACTTT. Its translation: CASSFGTGDSPLHF.

The chain carries TRBV28 and TRBJ1-2; 9 nucleotides line up with TRBD1. The CDR3 length is 16 residues. The junction had 12 bases not matched to a gene; V was cut back by 6 bases and J by 4 bases. The germline V gene has CDR1 MDHEN and CDR2 SYDVKM. CDR3 sequence: CASRSYSQGASYGYTF. The CDR3 coding sequence is TGTGCCAGCAGAAGTTACTCACAGGGGGCGAGCTATGGCTACACCTTC.

This clone was counted once. The chain links TRBV28 to TRBJ2-7, with D possibly matching TRBD1 (6 bases). Trimming took 3 bases from V and 6 from J, leaving 9 bases between them. The CDR3 sequence is 12 residues long. The germline V gene has CDR1 MDHEN and CDR2 SYDVKM. The CDR3 reads CASSLGRGEQYF. CDR3 nucleotide sequence: TGTGCCAGCAGTTTGGGCAGGGGCGAGCAGTACTTC.

The CDR3 bases are TGTGCCAGCTCACCCCGGCCAGGGGCGTCCTACAATGAGCAGTTCTTC. Protein: CASSPRPGASYNEQFF. This sequence joins TRBV18 and TRBJ2-1, with D maybe TRBD1 (6 bases). CDR1 is KGHSH, CDR2 LQKENI, per germline. Trimming shortened V by 3 bases and J by 1 base, and 13 bases separated the two germline ends. The length of the CDR3 is 16 residues.

The chain joins TRBV5-8 to TRBJ1-4, with D uncertain. V was shortened by 1 base and J by 3 bases, with 10 bases between the two germline ends. Germline loops: CDR1 SGHTS, CDR2 YDEGEE. This CDR3 has 15 amino acids. Here the CDR3 DNA reads TGTGCCAGCAGCTTGCGGGAAAGAGCTAATGAAAAACTGTTTTTT. It is translated as CASSLRERANEKLFF. The full variable domain, completed using reference TRBV5-8 and TRBJ1-4, is EAGVTQSPTHLIKTRGQQATLRCSPISGHTSVYWYQQALGLGLQFLLWYDEGEERNRGNFPPRFSGRQFPNYSSELNVNALELEDSALYLCASSLRERANEKLFFGSGTQLSVL.

This clone was seen once. The chain links TRBV21-1 to TRBJ1-2. TRBV21-1 is a pseudogene locus. This CDR3 has 14 residues. CDR3 protein: CASSKKRVGYGYTF. The CDR3 bases are TGTGCCAGCAGCAAAAAGAGGGTCGGCTATGGCTACACCTTC.